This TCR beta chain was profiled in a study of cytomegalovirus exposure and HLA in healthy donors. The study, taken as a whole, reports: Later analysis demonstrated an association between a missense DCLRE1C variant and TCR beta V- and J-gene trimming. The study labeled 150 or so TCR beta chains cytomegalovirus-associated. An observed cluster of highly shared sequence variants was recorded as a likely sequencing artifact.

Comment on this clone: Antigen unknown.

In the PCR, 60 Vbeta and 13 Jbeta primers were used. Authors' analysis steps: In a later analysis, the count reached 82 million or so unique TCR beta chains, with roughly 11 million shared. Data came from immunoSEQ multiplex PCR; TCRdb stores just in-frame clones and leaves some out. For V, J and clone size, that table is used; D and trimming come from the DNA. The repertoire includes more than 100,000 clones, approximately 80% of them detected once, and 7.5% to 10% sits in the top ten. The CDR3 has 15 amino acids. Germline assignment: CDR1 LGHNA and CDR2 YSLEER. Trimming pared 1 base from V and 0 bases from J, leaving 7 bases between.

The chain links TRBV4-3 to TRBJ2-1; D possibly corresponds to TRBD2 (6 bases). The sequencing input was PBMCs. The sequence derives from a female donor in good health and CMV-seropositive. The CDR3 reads CASSQVGGSYNEQFF. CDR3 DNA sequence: TGCGCCAGCAGCCAAGTGGGGGGCTCCTACAATGAGCAGTTCTTC.